Given below is one T cell receptor beta chain in context. The target antigen is unknown. RNA transcripts provided the source from which TCR beta CDR3 regions were amplified. First-round RT-PCR targeting the TCR CDR3 was performed with the HTBI primer set. TCRdb ran MiXCR on the multiplex PCR reads and lists one entry per CDR3 protein. The table has about 640,000 distinct CDR3 sequences, approximately 14% seen once. These data originate in a study of T cells in Graves' hyperthyroidism and ophthalmopathy. Regarding the study as a whole: Stable hyperthyroidism was told apart from ophthalmopathy by a model built on 13 V-J features.

Individuals with ophthalmopathy presented a Clinical Activity Score of at least 3, a NOSPECS grade of at least 4 and a duration under 3 months. This clonotype originated in a woman between 45 and 65 years old with Graves' ophthalmopathy. Input material: blood.

This CDR3 reads CASSPNLDRGRNTEAFF. The CDR3 bases are TGTGCCAGCAGCCCAAACCTCGACAGGGGGAGGAACACTGAAGCTTTCTTT. The chain has TRBV6-2 or TRBV6-3 and TRBJ1-1; TRBD1 agrees at 9 bases. J was trimmed by 1 base and V by 6 bases; bases with no gene match: 12. The CDR3 is 17 amino acids. Germline-derived CDR1 and CDR2 are MNHEY and SVGEGT.